The entry below describes one T cell receptor (beta chain). CDR3 length: 13 amino acids. V was clipped by 6 bases and J by 3 bases; unmatched bases: 2. Germline lookup yields CDR1 SNHLY and CDR2 FYNNEI. The protocol was immunoSEQ multiplex PCR, while the TCRdb copy is restricted to in-frame clones and leaves out a portion. This table holds around 310,000 clones, approximately 89% found once. This sample was included in a study of blood T cell repertoires in COVID-19. Study summary: From the United States, Italy and Spain came samples of acute and convalescent COVID-19. PBMCs, B-cell-depleted T cells, or T cells provided the cDNA or gDNA that made up the material.

Ages ranged from about 18 to 90 years, with residence in more than 20 US areas. Participants' own reports of clinical history determined their cohort assignment. The source material was PBMCs or T cells enriched from blood (not recorded which). This receptor was identified in a young man who had recovered from COVID-19. The chain couples TRBV2 to TRBJ2-7, with TRBD2 matching over 10 bases. The CDR3 nucleotides read TGTGCCAGCAGACTAGCGGGGATCTACGAGCAGTACTTC. This codes for CASRLAGIYEQYF.